One and the same sample provided the 28 T cell receptor beta chains below, sequenced in a study of T cell responses to AZD1222 COVID-19 vaccine. Clones were read by immunoSEQ multiplex PCR, and TCRdb kept only the in-frame ones, dropping some. The sample lists approximately 150,000 clones; approximately 90% were seen once. The sample here was peripheral blood, taken on day 0 of AZD1222 vaccination. The receptors were gathered from an adult in good health.

This clone was found a few times. The V and J genes are TRBV27 and TRBJ1-2; 9 bases agree with TRBD1. With 5 bases clipped from V and 4 bases from J, the junction kept 5 bases outside the gene matches. Germline-derived CDR1 and CDR2 are MNHEY and SMNVEV (reference sequence). The CDR3 spans 14 residues. The CDR3 DNA reads as TGTGCCAGCAGTCGGACAGGGGATCGCTATGGCTACACCTTC. Protein product: CASSRTGDRYGYTF.

The chain uses TRBV6-5 and TRBJ2-5; D may be TRBD1 (5 bases). The CDR3 has 13 residues. Germline V gene sequence: CDR1 MNHEY, CDR2 SVGAGI. V was clipped by 6 bases and J by 5 bases, with 13 bases between them. The CDR3 coding sequence is TGTGCCAGCAGCAAAGGGGTGAGGGAGACCCAGTACTTC. It specifies CASSKGVRETQYF.

The chain has TRBV5-6 and TRBJ1-1; D gene ambiguous. The CDR3 is 16 amino acids. The germline V gene has CDR1 SGHDT and CDR2 YYEEEE. Between the trimmed V and J ends, which lost 2 bases and 6 bases, there was a span of 20 bases. The CDR3 coding sequence is TGTGCCAGCAGCTTATGGGCTAGGGCAAGGGTTGCTGAAGCTTTCTTT. Encoded protein: CASSLWARARVAEAFF.

On this clone: One junction end does not reproduce the germline sequence, and a read error may be involved. The chain links TRBV12-3 or TRBV12-4 to TRBJ2-1; 8 nucleotides line up with TRBD1. CDR3 length equals 11 residues. The CDR3 region is CASSFRQGAVF. The DNA of the CDR3 is TGTGCCAGCAGTTTTCGGCAGGGGGCGGTCTTC.

J is TRBJ2-3 and V is TRBV6-5; D unclear. The ends were cut back, 0 bases at V and 3 bases at J, with 10 bases in the middle. The CDR3 has 15 residues. CDR1 and CDR2 from the germline V gene are MNHEY and SVGAGI. The CDR3 DNA reads TGTGCCAGCAGTTACTCCCCTGCTCTAACAGATACGCAGTATTTT. As protein: CASSYSPALTDTQYF.

This clone was seen more than once but under ten times. The chain combines TRBV6-2 or TRBV6-3 with TRBJ2-1; D might be TRBD1 (5 bases). The germline V gene has CDR1 MNHEY and CDR2 SVGEGT. The V end lost 2 bases, the J end lost 0 bases, and 20 bases lay between the germline ends. There are 19 residues in the CDR3. Here the CDR3 reads CASSYGPNDSPSSYNEQFF. CDR3 coding DNA: TGTGCCAGCAGTTACGGACCCAACGACAGCCCGAGCTCCTACAATGAGCAGTTCTTC.

This sequence joins TRBV30 and TRBJ1-2; possibly TRBD1 for D (6 bases). Germline V gene lookup returns CDR1 GTSNPN and CDR2 SVGIG (reference sequence). The CDR3 totals 14 residues. Trimming left V 7 bases short and J 8 bases short, with 23 bases between. The CDR3 region has the DNA TGTGCCTCCTGGGGGGGGCAATGGGTTTGGGGCTACACCTTC. It codes for CASWGGQWVWGYTF.

This clone appeared once. V is TRBV18 and J is TRBJ2-1, with TRBD2 identical over 9 bases. Germline-derived CDR1 and CDR2 are KGHSH and LQKENI. V lost 3 bases to trimming and J lost 7 bases; unmatched junction nucleotides: 4. This CDR3 contains 14 residues. For the CDR3, the DNA is TGTGCCAGCTCACCGCTAGCGGGGATAAATGAGCAGTTCTTC. It is translated as CASSPLAGINEQFF.

The chain links TRBV5-1 to TRBJ2-4, with 9 bases identical to TRBD1. Germline V gives CDR1 SGHRS, CDR2 YFSETQ. The V segment lost 4 bases and the J segment 6 bases; nucleotides outside the gene matches: 5. The CDR3 spans 14 residues. CDR3 region: CASSPTGGSNIQYF. Written as DNA, the CDR3 is TGCGCCAGCAGCCCAACAGGGGGCTCAAACATTCAGTACTTC.

A single count supports this clone. The gene calls are TRBV6-5 and TRBJ1-1; possible D gene TRBD1, 6 bases. CDR1 and CDR2 from the germline V gene are MNHEY and SVGAGI. The CDR3 loop spans 14 amino acids. Trimming left V 11 bases short and J 3 bases short, with 19 bases between. Here the CDR3 reads CAHRVGGHDTEAFF. CDR3 DNA: TGTGCCCACCGGGTGGGGGGGCATGACACTGAAGCTTTCTTT.

The genes are TRBV30 and TRBJ1-6; 9 bases agree with TRBD1. The CDR3 contains 14 residues. Trimming at V came to 2 bases and at J to 9 bases, leaving 5 bases not matched to a gene. CDR1 GTSNPN and CDR2 SVGIG come from the germline V gene (reference sequence). CDR3 DNA: TGTGCCTGGAGTTGGGACAGGGCGGTTTCACCCCTCCACTTT. This encodes CAWSWDRAVSPLHF.

This rearrangement joins TRBV3-1 (or the pseudogene TRBV3-2) to TRBJ2-3; D remains ambiguous. The CDR3 has 16 amino acids. V lost 5 bases and J 0 bases, leaving 15 bases between the germline ends. CDR1 is LGHDT and CDR2 is YNNKEL in the germline V gene (reference sequence). CDR3 amino acids: CASSFFIGMSTDTQYF. CDR3 nucleotide sequence: TGTGCCAGCAGCTTTTTTATAGGCATGAGCACAGATACGCAGTATTTT.

This chain links TRBV19 with TRBJ1-2; D perhaps matches TRBD1 (5 bases). The CDR3 length is 15 residues. The ends were cut back, 3 bases at V and 4 bases at J, with 15 bases in the middle. CDR1 is LNHDA and CDR2 is SQIVND in the germline V gene (reference sequence). The CDR3 DNA reads as TGTGCCAGTAGTATGCCCTCGTACAGGAGCTATGGCTACACCTTC. This gives the protein CASSMPSYRSYGYTF.

CDR3 sequence: CASSLKRGTGEYEQYF. The CDR3 coding sequence is TGTGCCAGCAGCTTAAAAAGGGGGACAGGGGAGTACGAGCAGTACTTC. The chain links TRBV5-6 to TRBJ2-7; 10 nucleotides line up with TRBD1. This CDR3 region has 16 residues. The V segment lost 2 bases and the J segment 4 bases; nucleotides outside the gene matches: 9. The germline CDR1 and CDR2 sequences are SGHDT and YYEEEE. The variable domain in full, completed from reference TRBV5-6 and TRBJ2-7, reads DAGVTQSPTHLIKTRGQQVTLRCSPKSGHDTVSWYQQALGQGPQFIFQYYEEEERQRGNFPDRFSGHQFPNYSSELNVNALLLGDSALYLCASSLKRGTGEYEQYFGPGTRLTVT.

The V and J genes are TRBV14 and TRBJ2-3; no reliable D call. CDR3 size: 15 residues. In germline, CDR1 is SGHDN, CDR2 FVKESK. V shed 0 bases and J shed 0 bases, with 7 bases lying between them. CDR3 DNA: TGTGCCAGCAGCCAAGAACTGGGTAGCACAGATACGCAGTATTTT. Encoded protein: CASSQELGSTDTQYF.

This chain connects TRBV5-4 to TRBJ1-6; D remains ambiguous. The germline V and J ends were trimmed by 0 bases and 0 bases, with 10 bases remaining between them. The V gene's germline CDR1 is SGHNT and CDR2 YYREEE (reference sequence). The CDR3 consists of 17 residues. This CDR3 reads CASSLALGSSYNSPLHF. The CDR3 DNA is TGTGCCAGCAGCTTGGCTCTGGGGAGCTCCTATAATTCACCCCTCCACTTT.

CDR3 DNA sequence: TGTGCCAGCAGTTTATCCGGTTCAGCTAGTAACACCGGGGAGCTGTTTTTT. Translated: CASSLSGSASNTGELFF. V gene TRBV28 combines with J gene TRBJ2-2, with D unresolved. The CDR3 has 17 amino acids. V lost 1 base, J lost 2 bases, and 14 bases lay in between. Germline CDR1 MDHEN, CDR2 SYDVKM.

This chain joins TRBV6-4 and TRBJ1-1; the D is unclear. Germline-derived CDR1 and CDR2 are MRHNA and SNTAGT. CDR3 length equals 13 residues. V lost 4 bases and J lost 1, with 7 bases in between. The CDR3 region has the DNA TGTGCCAGCAGTGTGGAATCGAACACTGAAGCTTTCTTT. It encodes CASSVESNTEAFF.

The V call is TRBV10-2, the J call TRBJ2-7, with TRBD2 identical over 7 bases. The CDR3 spans 17 residues. From germline, CDR1 is WSHSY and CDR2 SAAADI. Losses at the gene ends were 5 bases for V and 6 bases for J; bases not matched to a gene: 19. The CDR3: CASSYAITSGEWAEQYF. The DNA for the CDR3 is TGCGCCAGCAGTTACGCCATTACCAGCGGGGAATGGGCCGAGCAGTACTTC.

V usage is TRBV30 and J usage is TRBJ1-5; maybe TRBD1 (6 bases). The ends were cut back, 0 bases at V and 6 bases at J, with 12 bases in the middle. Germline CDR1 and CDR2: GTSNPN and SVGIG (reference sequence). CDR3 length equals 14 residues. CDR3 DNA: TGTGCCTGGAGTGTACAGGGATCTGGTCAGCCCCAGCATTTT. This sequence encodes CAWSVQGSGQPQHF.

There are a few counts of this clone. This sequence joins TRBV18 and TRBJ2-1; no clear D. Trimming cost V 7 bases and J 6 bases, with 13 bases left between them. The germline V gene encodes CDR1 KGHSH and CDR2 LQKENI. The CDR3 runs 13 residues. The CDR3, as DNA: TGTGCCAGCTTCGCAGGTTGGGCCAATGAGCAGTTCTTC. Its protein product is CASFAGWANEQFF. Full variable domain (outside the CDR3, taken from reference TRBV18 and TRBJ2-1): NAGVMQNPRHLVRRRGQEARLRCSPMKGHSHVYWYRQLPEEGLKFMVYLQKENIIDESGMPKERFSAEFPKEGPSILRIQQVVRGDSAAYFCASFAGWANEQFFGPGTRLTVL.

V gene TRBV6-2 or TRBV6-3 combines with J gene TRBJ2-4, with D unresolved. Germline assignment: CDR1 MNHEY and CDR2 SVGEGT. The ends were cut back, 6 bases at V and 9 bases at J, with 12 bases in the middle. The CDR3 is 12 residues long. CDR3 bases: TGTGCCAGCAGCGGGTTGTCCCCCATTCAGTACTTC. It is translated as CASSGLSPIQYF.

V is TRBV4-3 and J is TRBJ1-6, with 7 bases that match TRBD1. In germline, CDR1 is LGHNA, CDR2 YSLEER. The CDR3 runs 15 residues. The V and J ends lost 1 base and 10 bases, in that order; junction bases with no gene match: 7. The CDR3 nucleotides read TGCGCCAGCAGCCAAGCGAGGGACAGAGGGTCACCCCTCCACTTT. It encodes CASSQARDRGSPLHF.

The chain recombines TRBV4-1 with TRBJ2-2; 9 bases match TRBD1. The CDR3 totals 17 residues. Germline V lookup: CDR1 MGHRA, CDR2 YSYEKL. The V segment lost 4 bases and the J segment 4 bases; nucleotides outside the gene matches: 10. In nucleotides, the CDR3 is TGCGCCAGCAGCCTCTTACCGGGGACAGGGCGCACCGGGGAGCTGTTTTTT. Its translation: CASSLLPGTGRTGELFF.

This chain connects TRBV6-4 to TRBJ2-3; 7 bases match TRBD2. The V and J ends lost 2 bases and 2 bases, in that order; junction bases with no gene match: 1. Germline lookup yields CDR1 MRHNA and CDR2 SNTAGT. This CDR3 is 14 amino acids long. CDR3 region: CASSDGRATDTQYF. The DNA for the CDR3 is TGTGCCAGCAGTGACGGGAGGGCCACAGATACGCAGTATTTT.

V usage is TRBV7-2 and J usage is TRBJ1-6, with 7 positions matching TRBD1. The V and J ends lost 6 bases and 1 base, in that order; junction bases with no gene match: 12. The CDR3 has 18 amino acids. From germline, CDR1 is SGHTA and CDR2 FQGNSA. In DNA form, the CDR3 reads TGTGCCAGCAGACTCCTCGGAACAGGGGCGTCCTATAATTCACCCCTCCACTTT. This sequence encodes CASRLLGTGASYNSPLHF. The full variable domain, completed using reference TRBV7-2 and TRBJ1-6, is GAGVSQSPSNKVTEKGKDVELRCDPISGHTALYWYRQSLGQGLEFLIYFQGNSAPDKSGLPSDRFSAERTGGSVSTLTIQRTQQEDSAVYLCASRLLGTGASYNSPLHFGNGTRLTVT.

J is TRBJ1-5 and V is TRBV19, with 9 bases aligning to TRBD1. V shed 4 bases, J shed 4 bases, and the junction held 2 bases outside the gene matches. Germline V lookup: CDR1 LNHDA, CDR2 SQIVND (reference sequence). CDR3 size: 14 residues. The CDR3 sequence: CASSTGTGNQPQHF. In DNA form, the CDR3 reads TGTGCCAGTAGTACCGGGACAGGGAATCAGCCCCAGCATTTT.

In this sample, this clone turned up a few times. This chain joins TRBV5-1 and TRBJ1-1; D unclear. V lost 0 bases, J lost 1 base, and 10 bases lay in between. CDR1 SGHRS and CDR2 YFSETQ come from the germline V gene. This CDR3 comprises 15 residues. The CDR3 spells CASSLVGSQNTEAFF. CDR3 DNA: TGCGCCAGCAGCTTGGTTGGCAGTCAGAACACTGAAGCTTTCTTT.